Each of the 30 T cell receptor beta chains below was sequenced from the same sample in a study of OX40 agonist ivuxolimab in advanced cancers. Measured with immunoSEQ multiplex PCR; TCRdb has only the in-frame clones, and not every one. The repertoire has about 120,000 clones, just over 90% of them found once; the top ten carry about 0.15%. Sequencing used CD4+ or CD8+ T cells sorted from blood, obtained in a trial of the OX40 agonist ivuxolimab. The receptor source for this set is an adult with an advanced solid tumor such as melanoma, head and neck, liver or kidney cancer.

This chain joins TRBV29-1 and TRBJ2-2, with 8 positions matching TRBD1. V lost 4 bases and J lost 0; bases outside the gene matches: 4. CDR1 SQVTM and CDR2 ANQGSEA come from the germline V gene. This CDR3 has 15 residues. Here the CDR3 DNA reads TGCAGCGTTGGACAGGGGCCATCGAACACCGGGGAGCTGTTTTTT. Its translation is CSVGQGPSNTGELFF.

CDR3 nucleotide sequence: TGTGCCGGACAGGGACGGGCTACTGAAGCTTTCTTT. It yields the protein CAGQGRATEAFF. This chain connects TRBV30 to TRBJ1-1, with 8 positions matching TRBD1. Germline trimming cut 8 bases from V and 5 bases from J; bases unmatched to any gene: 7. Germline CDR1 GTSNPN, CDR2 SVGIG (reference sequence). This CDR3 has 12 amino acids.

In DNA, the CDR3 is TGTGCCAGCAGCGCGGGACTTTCCCCAATAAACGAGCAGTACTTC. Residues: CASSAGLSPINEQYF. This sequence joins TRBV9 and TRBJ2-7, with a tentative D call TRBD2 (6 bases). The V and J ends lost 3 bases and 5 bases respectively, with 18 bases between them. The CDR3 loop spans 15 amino acids. Germline V lookup: CDR1 SGDLS, CDR2 YYNGEE.

The J gene is TRBJ1-5, the V gene TRBV6-1; TRBD1 matches at 8 bases. This CDR3 is 15 amino acids long. V lost 8 bases to trimming and J lost 5 bases; unmatched junction nucleotides: 11. CDR1 and CDR2 from the germline V gene are MNHNS and SASEGT. CDR3 nucleotides: TGTGCCAGCTCGCCTCCACAGGGGGGTTATCAGCCCCAGCATTTT. This encodes CASSPPQGGYQPQHF.

This chain joins TRBV6-6 and TRBJ2-2; no clear D. The germline CDR1 and CDR2 sequences are MNHNY and SVGAGI (reference sequence). The CDR3 is 15 amino acids. V was shortened by 4 bases and J by 4 bases, with 13 bases between the two germline ends. DNA for the CDR3: TGTGCCAGCAGTTCACCTGGAAGTTTCACCGGGGAGCTGTTTTTT. This translates into CASSSPGSFTGELFF.

The CDR3 region has the DNA TGTGCCAGCAGCGTCGGGACTAGCGCTAAAAACATTCAGTACTTC. Translation: CASSVGTSAKNIQYF. The rearrangement links TRBV9 to TRBJ2-4, with 10 bases fitting TRBD2. This CDR3 comprises 15 residues. The germline CDR1 and CDR2 sequences are SGDLS and YYNGEE. J lost 4 bases, V lost 2 bases, and 3 bases had no gene match. The full variable domain, its missing parts supplied by reference TRBV9 and TRBJ2-4, is DSGVTQTPKHLITATGQRVTLRCSPRSGDLSVYWYQQSLDQGLQFLIQYYNGEERAKGNILERFSAQQFPDLHSELNLSSLELGDSALYFCASSVGTSAKNIQYFGAGTRLSVL.

This chain links TRBV7-2 with TRBJ1-3; D remains unclear. V dropped 5 bases and J dropped 2 bases, with 13 bases sitting between them. CDR1 and CDR2 from the germline V gene are SGHTA and FQGNSA. CDR3 length: 15 residues. The CDR3 spells CASSTHLVAGNTIYF. DNA of the CDR3: TGTGCCAGCAGCACTCATCTCGTCGCTGGAAACACCATATATTTT.

The rearrangement links TRBV11-2 to TRBJ2-5; D is possibly TRBD1 (6 bases). Trimming took 5 bases from V and 5 from J, leaving 18 bases between them. Germline V lookup: CDR1 SGHAT, CDR2 FQNNGV. This CDR3 has 15 residues. The CDR3 sequence is CASSTTRRGRETQYF. CDR3 coding DNA: TGTGCCAGCAGCACAACCCGCAGGGGACGGGAGACCCAGTACTTC.

This clone appeared once. This chain joins TRBV5-1 and TRBJ1-5; 11 bases are shared with TRBD1. CDR3 length equals 16 residues. CDR1 and CDR2 (germline): SGHRS, YFSETQ. Trimming removed 4 bases from V and 8 bases from J; junction bases left unmatched: 11. The CDR3 is CASSPIGTGGPEPQHF. The CDR3 DNA sequence: TGCGCCAGCAGCCCCATAGGGACAGGGGGACCGGAGCCCCAGCATTTT.

CDR3 loop: CAWSGDSNTGELFF. The CDR3 DNA sequence: TGTGCCTGGAGTGGGGACAGTAACACCGGGGAGCTGTTTTTT. This chain uses TRBV30 with TRBJ2-2, with TRBD1 identical over 7 bases. The CDR3 spans 14 residues. Germline V CDR1 and CDR2: GTSNPN, SVGIG (reference sequence). After removal of 1 base from V and 2 bases from J, the junction contained 1 base not matched to a gene.

This chain uses TRBV6-1 with TRBJ1-5, with TRBD1 as a possible D gene (6 bases). Germline V CDR1 and CDR2: MNHNS, SASEGT. Trimming left V 6 bases short and J 4 bases short, with 13 bases between. This CDR3 is built from 14 residues. The DNA for the CDR3 is TGTGCCAGCAGGTTACAGGGTCGAAATCAGCCCCAGCATTTT. Its translation is CASRLQGRNQPQHF.

This chain uses TRBV5-1 with TRBJ2-7, with D perhaps matching TRBD2 (5 bases). Germline lookup yields CDR1 SGHRS and CDR2 YFSETQ. The V end lost 0 bases, the J end lost 4 bases, and 8 bases lay between the germline ends. CDR3 length: 13 amino acids. Written as DNA, the CDR3 is TGCGCCAGCAGCTTGGCCGGGAAATACGAGCAGTACTTC. Its protein is CASSLAGKYEQYF.

The chain has TRBV6-6 and TRBJ1-2, with D perhaps matching TRBD1 (5 bases). Germline values: CDR1 MNHNY, CDR2 SVGAGI (reference sequence). V lost 2 bases to trimming and J lost 3 bases, with 13 bases between them. The CDR3 covers 15 residues. CDR3 coding DNA: TGTGCCAGCAGTTACGACGGCAGGGAATACTATGGCTACACCTTC. It yields the protein CASSYDGREYYGYTF.

Note on this clone: The identical CDR3 is also encoded by other nucleotide sequences in the sample. This chain links TRBV6-1 with TRBJ2-7, with D maybe TRBD1 (6 bases). V lost 3 bases to trimming and J lost 4 bases, with 10 bases between them. Germline assignment: CDR1 MNHNS and CDR2 SASEGT. The CDR3 sequence is 13 residues long. The chain's CDR3 is CASSDRGDYEQYF. The DNA for the CDR3 is TGTGCCAGCAGTGACAGGGGAGATTACGAGCAGTACTTC.

This sequence joins TRBV7-2 and TRBJ2-6, with D possibly being TRBD2 (6 bases). The CDR3 spans 17 residues. V was clipped by 2 bases and J by 0 bases, with 11 bases between them. CDR1 is SGHTA, CDR2 FQGNSA, per germline. The CDR3 bases are TGTGCCAGCAGCTTATCGGCGGGGAACTCTGGGGCCAACGTCCTGACTTTC. Amino acid sequence: CASSLSAGNSGANVLTF. Full variable domain (rest looked up from reference TRBV7-2 and TRBJ2-6): GAGVSQSPSNKVTEKGKDVELRCDPISGHTALYWYRQSLGQGLEFLIYFQGNSAPDKSGLPSDRFSAERTGGSVSTLTIQRTQQEDSAVYLCASSLSAGNSGANVLTFGAGSRLTVL.

The V call is TRBV7-8, the J call TRBJ2-1; D remains unclear. This CDR3 has 15 amino acids. The germline CDR1 and CDR2 sequences are SGHVS and FQNEAQ. The V and J ends lost 4 bases and 0 bases respectively, with 10 bases between them. CDR3 protein: CASSSSSSSYNEQFF. CDR3 nucleotides: TGTGCCAGCAGCTCGTCAAGTAGCTCCTACAATGAGCAGTTCTTC.

The V call is TRBV9, the J call TRBJ1-3; perhaps TRBD1 as D (5 bases). This CDR3 region has 13 residues. Germline CDR1 SGDLS, CDR2 YYNGEE. Trimming cost V 6 bases and J 2 bases, with 9 bases left between them. The CDR3 loop is CASTARAGNTIYF. CDR3 sequence (DNA): TGTGCCAGCACGGCCAGGGCTGGAAACACCATATATTTT.

In nucleotides, the CDR3 is TGTGCCAGTAGTATCCAGGGCTGGCAGGGCTACACCTTC. It yields the protein CASSIQGWQGYTF. The chain combines TRBV19 with TRBJ1-2, with D possibly TRBD1 on 5 matching bases. CDR1 LNHDA and CDR2 SQIVND come from the germline V gene (reference sequence). V was shortened by 3 bases and J by 8 bases, with 13 bases between the two germline ends. The CDR3 runs to 13 residues.

The chain recombines TRBV4-2 with TRBJ1-1, with D possibly being TRBD1 (6 bases). CDR3 length equals 15 residues. Germline CDR1 reads LGHNA; CDR2 reads YNFKEQ. V dropped 0 bases and J dropped 5 bases, with 13 bases sitting between them. The CDR3 loop reads CASSQEHRALTEAFF. The CDR3 nucleotides are TGTGCCAGCAGCCAAGAGCACAGGGCTTTAACTGAAGCTTTCTTT.

This clone came up once. The chain carries TRBV4-3 and TRBJ1-5, with D unclear. Trimming took 3 bases from V and 9 from J, leaving 12 bases between them. CDR1 and CDR2 from the germline V gene are LGHNA and YSLEER. The CDR3 runs 13 residues. CDR3 sequence (DNA): TGCGCCAGCAGCCAGGACGAATTGGGGCCCCAGCATTTT. This translates into CASSQDELGPQHF.

This chain connects TRBV7-8 to TRBJ2-5, with TRBD2 matching over 12 bases. CDR3 length: 16 residues. Trimming cost V 4 bases and J 1 base; bases outside gene matches: 4. CDR1 and CDR2 from the germline V gene are SGHVS and FQNEAQ. The CDR3 reads CASSSRLAGAQETQYF. CDR3 nucleotides: TGTGCCAGCAGCTCCCGACTAGCGGGGGCCCAAGAGACCCAGTACTTC.

This chain uses TRBV5-4 with TRBJ2-7; D unclear. The CDR3 runs 13 residues. Trimming left V 0 bases short and J 6 bases short, with 10 bases between. Germline CDR1 and CDR2: SGHNT and YYREEE (reference sequence). DNA for the CDR3: TGTGCCAGCAGCTTGGGACTCCGGGTCGAGCAGTACTTC. Its translation is CASSLGLRVEQYF.

V and J are TRBV28 and TRBJ1-5; D gene unclear. V was trimmed by 11 bases and J by 3 bases, leaving 14 bases between them. The CDR3 covers 13 residues. CDR1 and CDR2 (germline): MDHEN, SYDVKM. CDR3 in DNA: TGTGCCGCGGGCGGCACGAACAATCAGCCCCAGCATTTT. This encodes CAAGGTNNQPQHF.

This clone came up once. This chain joins TRBV29-1 and TRBJ2-7, with 12 bases aligning to TRBD1. The CDR3 is made up of 13 amino acids. CDR1 and CDR2 from the germline V gene are SQVTM and ANQGSEA. V lost 3 bases to trimming and J lost 5 bases; unmatched junction nucleotides: 2. CDR3 DNA sequence: TGCAGCGTTGATGGGACAGGGGGCCACGAGCAGTACTTC. It is translated as CSVDGTGGHEQYF.

The rearrangement uses TRBV10-3 and TRBJ2-5; D is possibly TRBD1 (5 bases). The length of the CDR3 is 12 residues. Germline lookup yields CDR1 ENHRY and CDR2 SYGVKD. Trimming removed 4 bases from V and 5 bases from J, with 8 bases in between. CDR3 DNA: TGTGCCATCAGTGGTAGGGGCGAGACCCAGTACTTC. It codes for CAISGRGETQYF.

The V and J genes are TRBV19 and TRBJ2-7, with D possibly being TRBD2 (6 bases). The germline V gene has CDR1 LNHDA and CDR2 SQIVND (reference sequence). The CDR3 consists of 14 residues. Trimming shortened V by 5 bases and J by 6 bases, and 17 bases separated the two germline ends. CDR3 DNA: TGTGCCAGTAGTCCCGGGCGGGGCCGCCTCGAGCAGTACTTC. This codes for CASSPGRGRLEQYF.

The V gene is TRBV4-1, the J gene TRBJ2-1; D not certain. The V end lost 1 base, the J end lost 4 bases, and 14 bases lay between the germline ends. The CDR3 consists of 16 residues. The germline V gene has CDR1 MGHRA and CDR2 YSYEKL. The CDR3 nucleotides read TGCGCCAGCAGCCAAGGCCCGGAAGCGTTTTACAATGAGCAGTTCTTC. As protein: CASSQGPEAFYNEQFF.

This chain joins TRBV6-4 and TRBJ2-6; 9 bases are shared with TRBD1. The CDR3 extends over 15 amino acids. CDR1 and CDR2 from the germline V gene are MRHNA and SNTAGT. V lost 6 bases, J lost 2 bases, and 2 bases stayed unmatched. CDR3 sequence: CASRQGAPGANVLTF. The CDR3 DNA reads TGTGCCAGCAGACAGGGGGCGCCTGGGGCCAACGTCCTGACTTTC.

The chain employs TRBV6-1 and TRBJ2-7; the D gene is possibly TRBD1 (6 bases). Deletions cut 6 bases from V and 3 bases from J, with 9 bases between. The CDR3 loop spans 12 amino acids. Germline values: CDR1 MNHNS, CDR2 SASEGT. This chain's CDR3 is CASRGQHYEQYF. The CDR3 DNA reads TGTGCCAGCAGAGGACAGCACTACGAGCAGTACTTC.

The rearrangement uses TRBV7-2 and TRBJ2-1; 12 bases map to TRBD2. Germline V gene lookup returns CDR1 SGHTA and CDR2 FQGNSA. The junction had 10 bases not matched to a gene; V was cut back by 5 bases and J by 8 bases. The CDR3 is 16 amino acids. This CDR3 is CASSGGSGLAGYEQFF. DNA for the CDR3: TGTGCCAGCAGCGGAGGCTCAGGACTAGCGGGATATGAGCAGTTCTTC.